This TCR beta chain was identified in a study of blood T cell repertoires in COVID-19. Study information: Whether acute or convalescent, the COVID-19 samples came from the United States, Italy and Spain. T cells, B-cell-depleted T cells, or PBMCs supplied cDNA or gDNA.

The germline gives CDR1 LNHDA, CDR2 SQIVND (reference sequence). CDR3 length equals 12 residues. V was clipped by 1 base and J by 5 bases, with 5 bases between them. Original data processing: Amplified reference gene primers provided the basis for estimating nucleated cell counts. Method: immunoSEQ multiplex PCR; TCRdb's copy keeps in-frame clones and lacks some. That table furnishes V, J and clone size, whereas the DNA furnished D and trimming. The profile shows about 76,000 clones, less than 95% of them singletons. The sequence derives from a woman aged 45-60 years in a cohort sampled during active COVID-19. The chain carries TRBV19 and TRBJ1-1, with D possibly TRBD1 on 5 matching bases. Sequencing was carried out using peripheral blood. CDR3 residues: CASSIAGTEAFF. For the CDR3, the DNA is TGTGCCAGTAGTATAGCAGGGACTGAAGCTTTCTTT.